Listed below are T cell receptor delta chains from one sample, sequenced in a study of gamma-delta chains in newborns, infants, children. TCRdb fed the reads to CATT. The table lists about 7,500 delta-chain clones, approximately 2.1% of them singletons. Material: blood. The receptors shown here come from a child who was a newborn, infant or young child, either healthy, febrile or measles-vaccinated (not recorded which). The CDR3 runs from the conserved cysteine through the conserved F or W. The D gene is left open where the match is weak. Clone size, where shown, is once, few, many, or a class for clones that have expanded.

v_call	d_call	clone_size	j_call	cdr3_nt	cdr3_aa
TRDV2	TRDD3	.	TRDJ3	TGTGCCCGTGACACCGTTAAGACTGGGGTACACAGTTCTACCTGGGACACCCGACAGATGTTTTTC	CARDTVKTGVHSSTWDTRQMFF
TRDV2	TRDD3	few	TRDJ3	TGTGCCTGTTTCATACTGGGGGCTACTGAGTCCTGGGACACCCGACAGATGTTTTTC	CACFILGATESWDTRQMFF
TRDV1	TRDD3	few	TRDJ1	TGTGCTCTTGGGGCCGCAAACGGTACCTACTTACTGGGGGATACCGATAAACTCATCTTT	CALGAANGTYLLGDTDKLIF
TRDV2	TRDD3	medium-sized	TRDJ3	TGTGCCTGTGACACCGTACTGGGGGGGAACTTCTCCTGGGACACCCGACAGATGTTTTTC	CACDTVLGGNFSWDTRQMFF
TRDV2	TRDD3	.	TRDJ3	TGTGCCTGTGACACACGGGGGAATGGGGGATGTAACTCCTGGGAAACCCGACAGGTGTTTTTC	CACDTRGNGGCNSWETRQVFF
TRDV2	TRDD3	many	TRDJ3	TGTGCCCGTGACTACTGGGGGAGCTCCTGGGACACCCGACGGATGTTTTTC	CARDYWGSSWDTRRMFF
TRDV2	TRDD3	large	TRDJ2	TGTGCCTGTGACATACTGGGGGATACAGCACAACTCTTCTTT	CACDILGDTAQLFF
TRDV2	TRDD3	medium-sized	TRDJ1	TGTGCCTGTGACACCGTTAAGATGGGGGATCCGTACACCGATAAACTCATCTTT	CACDTVKMGDPYTDKLIF
TRDV2	.	.	TRDJ3	TGTGCCTGTGACACCCCCTTGTCTGGGGTCCCGTCCTGGGACACCCGCCAGATGTTTTTC	CACDTPLSGVPSWDTRQMFF
TRDV2	TRDD3	few	TRDJ1	TGTGCCTGTGACACCGGCACGGGGGGATACCGGGACACCGATAAACTCATCTTT	CACDTGTGGYRDTDKLIF
TRDV2	TRDD3	large	TRDJ2	TGTGCCTGTGACAACTGGGGATATACAGCACAACTCTTCTTT	CACDNWGYTAQLFF
TRDV2	.	few	TRDJ2	TGTGCCTGTGACACCGTGGGGGCTACGACAGCACACCTCTTCTTT	CACDTVGATTAHLFF
TRDV2	TRDD3	few	TRDJ1	TGTGCCTGTGACGCCGTGGGGGATGGCGGTAAACTCATCTTT	CACDAVGDGGKLIF
TRDV2	TRDD3	.	TRDJ4	TGTGCCTGTGACCCTCTGGGGGCTACAATACCCCTGATCTTT	CACDPLGATIPLIF
TRDV3	TRDD3	few	TRDJ1	TGTGCCTTTAAGTTCCCTGTGGGGGAGAGAAACTGGGGGATACATAAACTCATCTTT	CAFKFPVGERNWGIHKLIF
TRDV2	.	few	TRDJ3	TGTGCCTGTGACTCGCTGAGCTCCTGGGACACCCGCCAGATGTTTTTC	CACDSLSSWDTRQMFF
TRDV2	TRDD3	.	TRDJ2	TGTGCCTGTGATCCCCTACTTGGGGATACAGCACGACTCTTCTTT	CACDPLLGDTARLFF
TRDV2	TRDD3	.	TRDJ2	TGTGCCTGTGACTTACTGGGGGCGACAGCACAACTCTTCTTT	CACDLLGATAQLFF
TRDV2	TRDD3	large	TRDJ3	TGTGCCTGTGACCCCGTACTGGGGGATACGAGCTCCTGGGACACCCGACAGATGTTTTTC	CACDPVLGDTSSWDTRQMFF
TRDV2	TRDD3	medium-sized	TRDJ3	TGTGCCTGTGACAGTACTGGGGGATATTGGGACACCCGACAGATGTTTTTC	CACDSTGGYWDTRQMFF
TRDV1	.	.	TRDJ3	TGTGCTCTTGGGGGACCTGGCCTTCCTACAGGCTGGGGGATCTCCTGGGGCACCCGACAGATGTTTTTC	CALGGPGLPTGWGISWGTRQMFF
TRDV2	TRDD3	medium-sized	TRDJ1	TGTGCCTGTGTCCTACTGGGGGATAAGGAGACCGATAAACTCATCTTT	CACVLLGDKETDKLIF
TRDV1	TRDD3	medium-sized	TRDJ1	TGTGCTCTTGGGGAACTATCTGGGGGGATCCTATACACCGATAAACTCATCTTT	CALGELSGGILYTDKLIF